This T cell receptor (beta chain) was observed in a study of cytomegalovirus exposure and HLA in healthy donors. Primers included in the PCR were 60 Vbeta and 13 Jbeta primers. Here immunoSEQ multiplex PCR was the method, and the copy in TCRdb shows in-frame clones only, minus some. The sample has about 140,000 clones, approximately 73% seen once; the top ten hold over 1%. The CDR3 is 16 amino acids. Germline CDR1 is SNHLY and CDR2 is FYNNEI. Trimming at V came to 7 bases and at J to 0 bases, leaving 10 bases not matched to a gene. This clonotype originated in a woman in her thirties or forties in good health and CMV-seronegative. This chain joins TRBV2 and TRBJ2-5; the match to TRBD2 covers 8 bases. Specimen: PBMCs. The CDR3 nucleotides are TGTGCCAGCACAGTGAGCGGGGGCTTGTACCAAGAGACCCAGTACTTC. Its protein is CASTVSGGLYQETQYF.